The subject of this entry is one TCR beta chain. What it recognizes is unknown. V lost 4 bases and J lost 7, with 16 bases in between. In germline, CDR1 is MNHEY, CDR2 SVGEGT. This CDR3 contains 14 residues. This sample was taken from a study of T cells in Graves' hyperthyroidism and ophthalmopathy. Points from the study as a whole: Most thyroid clonotypes that were expanded above 0.001 also turned up in blood.

Amplification yielded TCR beta CDR3 regions, with RNA transcripts as the source. TCR CDR3 regions were first amplified by RT-PCR with HTBI primers. Each CDR3 protein gets one entry after TCRdb re-called the multiplex PCR reads with MiXCR. Altogether about 640,000 distinct CDR3 sequences are present, roughly 20% being singletons, with the ten largest covering roughly a third. The sample consisted of blood. This receptor was obtained from a young man with Graves' ophthalmopathy. This chain connects TRBV6-2 or TRBV6-3 to TRBJ1-2; a weak D match, TRBD1 (5 bases). CDR3 in DNA: TGTGCCAGCAGTTCCGGGGGACTAACGGCTGGCTACACCTTC. It translates to CASSSGGLTAGYTF.